This is a list of T cell receptor beta chains from one sample in a study of shared clonotypes between healthy human individuals. Repertoires were generated with immunoSEQ multiplex PCR, while TCRdb's copy carries only in-frame clones and drops some. Here the sample spans some 350,000 clones, 74% being singletons. Sequences were obtained from memory CD4+ T cells sorted from blood. The source of these receptors is a young man in good health. The CDR3 runs from the conserved cysteine through the conserved F or W.

TRBV6-6,CASRGTGGFYSEQFF
TRBV27,CASSSYSDYEQYF
TRBV19,CASSQVAGNQPQHF
TRBV7-9,CASSFGALNRNYGYTF
TRBV7-2,CASTRQPNEKLFF
TRBV4-1,CASSQGQPRYEQYF
TRBV2,CASGRQGANNEQFF
TRBV5-1,CASSLATPPNIQYF
TRBV5-4,CASSLVQGRETQYF
TRBV19,CASSIFERRGSNQPQHF